Listed below are T cell receptor beta chains from one sample, sequenced in a study of blood T cell repertoires in COVID-19. Here immunoSEQ multiplex PCR was the method, and the copy in TCRdb shows in-frame clones only, minus some. Of about 120,000 clones listed, 85% to 90% are singletons. Sequenced material: peripheral blood. Every receptor here comes from a woman between 45 and 65 years old with acute or convalescent COVID-19. Both conserved end residues are part of each CDR3. D genes are given only for firm matches. The size field is filled for only some rows; it gives once, few, many or a size class.

NA	TRBJ2-7	TRBV28	NA	CASRSQAVSYEQYF	TGTGCCAGCAGGTCCCAGGCAGTCTCCTACGAGCAGTACTTC
NA	TRBJ1-5	TRBV6-1	TRBD1	CASSEWTGRGQPQHF	TGTGCCAGCAGTGAGTGGACAGGGCGAGGTCAGCCCCAGCATTTT
NA	TRBJ2-3	TRBV7-9	NA	CASSLEGVSTDTQYF	TGTGCCAGCAGCTTAGAAGGGGTTAGCACAGATACGCAGTATTTT
NA	TRBJ2-1	TRBV4-1	NA	CASSQGRYSTRSGINEQFF	TGCGCCAGCAGCCAAGGACGGTACTCTACTCGGAGTGGTATCAATGAGCAGTTCTTC
NA	TRBJ2-3	TRBV3-1/TRBV3-2	TRBD1	CASSHWTGADTQYF	TGTGCCAGCAGCCATTGGACAGGGGCAGATACGCAGTATTTT
NA	TRBJ1-5	TRBV5-5	NA	CASSRDRLGNQPQHF	TGTGCCAGCAGCCGAGACAGGCTCGGCAATCAGCCCCAGCATTTT
NA	TRBJ2-3	TRBV30	NA	CAWSAIDTQYF	TGTGCCTGGAGTGCCATTGATACGCAGTATTTT
few	TRBJ2-7	TRBV5-1	TRBD1	CASSLVLGTGDFYEQYF	TGCGCCAGCAGCTTAGTCCTGGGGACAGGGGATTTCTACGAGCAGTACTTC
NA	TRBJ2-7	TRBV6-1	NA	CASSDSPRREQYF	TGTGCCAGCAGTGATAGTCCTCGGCGGGAGCAGTACTTC
NA	TRBJ1-1	TRBV19	NA	CASTPTRGNTEAFF	TGTGCCAGTACCCCGACCAGGGGGAACACTGAAGCTTTCTTT
NA	TRBJ2-7	TRBV6-5	TRBD2	CASSYSRLAGTYEQYF	TGTGCCAGCAGTTACTCGAGGCTAGCGGGAACCTACGAGCAGTACTTC
NA	TRBJ2-1	TRBV18	TRBD2	CASSQTSGRVSSYNEQFF	TGTGCCAGCTCGCAGACTAGCGGGAGGGTGAGCTCCTACAATGAGCAGTTCTTC
NA	TRBJ1-5	TRBV7-2	NA	CASSSTGNQPQHF	TGTGCCAGCAGCTCCACGGGTAATCAGCCCCAGCATTTT
NA	TRBJ1-1	TRBV15	NA	CATSPPRRKNTEAFF	TGTGCCACCTCACCCCCGCGGCGGAAGAACACTGAAGCTTTCTTT
NA	TRBJ1-5	TRBV6-2/TRBV6-3	NA	CASSPFTGQPQHF	TGTGCCAGCAGTCCATTTACAGGACAGCCCCAGCATTTT
NA	TRBJ2-7	TRBV4-1	NA	CASSQDPGEQYF	TGCGCCAGCAGCCAAGATCCCGGGGAGCAGTACTTC
once	TRBJ1-5	TRBV19	TRBD1	CASSHRGQPQHF	TGTGCCAGTAGCCACAGGGGTCAGCCCCAGCATTTT
NA	TRBJ2-1	TRBV10-1	NA	CASSPGVENEQFF	TGCGCCAGCAGTCCCGGGGTCGAAAATGAGCAGTTCTTC
NA	TRBJ2-2	TRBV5-1	NA	CASSFLSGYSTGELFF	TGCGCCAGCAGCTTCCTATCGGGGTACAGCACCGGGGAGCTGTTTTTT
NA	TRBJ2-7	TRBV5-1	NA	CASRLTLGQRYEQYF	TGCGCCAGCAGATTGACCCTAGGACAGAGGTACGAGCAGTACTTC
NA	TRBJ1-1	TRBV19	NA	CASSSRGTEAFF	TGTGCCAGTTCTTCGAGGGGGACTGAAGCTTTCTTT